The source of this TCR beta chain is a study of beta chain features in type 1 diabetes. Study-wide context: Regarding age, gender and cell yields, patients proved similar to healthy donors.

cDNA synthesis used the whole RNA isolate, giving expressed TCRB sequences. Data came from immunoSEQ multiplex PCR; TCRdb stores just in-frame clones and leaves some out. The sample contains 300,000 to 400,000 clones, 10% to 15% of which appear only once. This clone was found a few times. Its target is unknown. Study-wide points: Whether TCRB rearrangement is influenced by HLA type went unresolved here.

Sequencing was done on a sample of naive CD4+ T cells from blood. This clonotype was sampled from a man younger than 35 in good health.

The CDR3 DNA sequence: TGTGCCAGCAGCTTGGGACAGGGATGGTATGGCTACACCTTC. Translating gives CASSLGQGWYGYTF. The V and J genes are TRBV7-8 and TRBJ1-2, with 9 bases lining up with TRBD1. Germline V gives CDR1 SGHVS, CDR2 FQNEAQ. This CDR3 contains 14 residues. The J segment lost 5 bases and the V segment lost 3 bases, leaving 4 bases of the junction unmatched.